The 5 T cell receptor beta chains below come from one sample, sequenced in a study of glioma-infiltrating T cells. Amplification of TCR alpha and beta CDR3 regions from RNA used iRepertoire nested multiplex PCR. Each CDR3 protein gets one entry after TCRdb re-called the multiplex PCR reads with MiXCR. Among about 3,900 distinct CDR3 sequences listed, around 30% were seen once. The sequenced material came from glioma tissue, nonneoplastic brain tissue, or PBMCs (not recorded which). All receptors come from a human donor with low-grade glioma or glioblastoma, undergoing nonglioma brain surgery, or in good health (not recorded which).

Sample share makes this clonotype large (0.1 to 1%). This chain joins TRBV20-1 and TRBJ1-1, with 7 bases identical to TRBD1. Germline CDR1 is DFQATT and CDR2 is SNEGSKA (reference sequence). Trimming removed 5 bases from V and 3 bases from J; junction bases left unmatched: 12. CDR3 length: 15 amino acids. CDR3 DNA sequence: TGCAGTGCTCGGTTAATACAGGGGAGGGACACTGAAGCTTTCTTT. Translated, it gives CSARLIQGRDTEAFF.

Concerning this clonotype: A much more abundant neighbour one base away suggests this may be a read error. This chain connects TRBV11-2 to TRBJ1-1; 12 bases fit TRBD1. Germline V lookup: CDR1 SGHAT, CDR2 FQNNGV. The ends lost 8 bases at V and 4 bases at J; junction bases unmatched: 8. The CDR3 is 15 amino acids. The CDR3 DNA follows: TGTGCCAGCCGCTCCGGGACAGGGGGCTTCACTGAAGCTTTCTTT. Its translation is CASRSGTGGFTEAFF.

This clonotype has at least ten counts. The gene calls are TRBV5-8 and TRBJ1-6; D unresolved. The length of the CDR3 is 12 residues. CDR1 is SGHTS and CDR2 is YDEGEE in the germline V gene. Deletions cut 3 bases from V and 10 bases from J, with 8 bases between. CDR3 residues: CASSYSRSPLHF. CDR3 in DNA: TGTGCCAGCAGCTATTCCAGATCACCCCTCCACTTT.

Details on this clonotype: A read error is possible here, since a much larger clone lies one base away. It is likely a read error, because the conserved phenylalanine at the end of the CDR3 is missing. The chain links TRBV2 to TRBJ2-7; no clear D. With 7 bases removed from V and 2 bases from J, the gap between germline ends came to 12 bases. The V gene's germline CDR1 is SNHLY and CDR2 FYNNEI. The CDR3 is made up of 13 amino acids. CDR3 nucleotides: TGTGCCAGCAACCGGGCCTCCGCCTACGAGCAGTACTAC. Translation: CASNRASAYEQYY.

This chain uses TRBV15 with TRBJ2-5; no clear D gene. In germline, CDR1 is LNHNV, CDR2 YYDKDF (reference sequence). The length of the CDR3 is 14 residues. The V end was cut by 4 bases, the J end by 5 bases, with 14 bases between. The CDR3 protein is CATSIVSLGETQYF. In nucleotides, the CDR3 is TGTGCCACCAGCATAGTCTCTCTGGGGGAGACCCAGTACTTC.